This TCR beta chain was sequenced for a study of OX40 agonist ivuxolimab in advanced cancers. CDR1 and CDR2 (germline): SGHNT, YENEEA. V shed 5 bases and J shed 2 bases, with 12 bases lying between them. This CDR3 is 14 amino acids long. Repertoires were generated with immunoSEQ multiplex PCR, while TCRdb's copy carries only in-frame clones and drops some. This table holds around 80,000 clones, about 85% found once. This sample comprised CD4+ or CD8+ T cells sorted from blood, obtained in a trial of the OX40 agonist ivuxolimab. V and J are TRBV11-3 and TRBJ1-1; no clear D. The receptor was isolated from an adult with an advanced solid tumor such as melanoma, head and neck, liver or kidney cancer. CDR3 amino acids: CASSTSGGNTEAFF. For the CDR3, the DNA is TGTGCCAGCAGCACCTCGGGTGGAAACACTGAAGCTTTCTTT. The full variable domain, its missing parts supplied by reference TRBV11-3 and TRBJ1-1, is EAGVVQSPRYKIIEKKQPVAFWCNPISGHNTLYWYLQNLGQGPELLIRYENEEAVDDSQLPKDRFSAERLKGVDSTLKIQPAELGDSAVYLCASSTSGGNTEAFFGQGTRLTVV.